Following are 5 T cell receptor beta chains from one sample sequenced in a study of long-term antiretroviral therapy in people with HIV. This was the immunoSEQ v3.0 assay at survey level. The data were produced by immunoSEQ multiplex PCR, yet TCRdb's version contains in-frame clones alone and is incomplete. The table shows 20,000 or so clones, with about 74% occurring only once. Specimen: unsorted PBMCs, collected 0.5 years before starting antiretroviral therapy. All receptors come from a man between 18 and 29 years old with HIV.

The chain joins TRBV7-9 to TRBJ1-2, with D unresolved. CDR1 and CDR2 from the germline V gene are SEHNR and FQNEAQ (reference sequence). This CDR3 has 16 residues. V lost 0 bases to trimming and J lost 7 bases, with 18 bases between them. The CDR3 region is CASSLAMAGHVAGYTF. The CDR3 region has the DNA TGTGCCAGCAGCTTAGCGATGGCGGGCCATGTGGCTGGCTACACCTTC.

The chain combines TRBV29-1 with TRBJ1-4, with no clear D. The CDR3 consists of 14 residues. V lost 3 bases to trimming and J lost 2 bases, with 10 bases between them. Germline-derived CDR1 and CDR2 are SQVTM and ANQGSEA. The CDR3 sequence is CSVDPKGTNEKLFF. The DNA of the CDR3 is TGCAGCGTTGACCCGAAAGGGACTAATGAAAAACTGTTTTTT.

This clone was counted only a few times. The V gene is TRBV28, the J gene TRBJ2-7; D gene uncertain. Germline CDR1 is MDHEN and CDR2 is SYDVKM. The CDR3 covers 12 residues. Trimming left V 8 bases short and J 7 bases short, with 15 bases between. The CDR3 sequence: CASGPSFGEQYF. The DNA for the CDR3 is TGTGCCAGCGGGCCCTCCTTCGGGGAGCAGTACTTC.

A few counts support this clone. This chain uses TRBV7-6 with TRBJ2-7; 8 nucleotides align to TRBD2. V lost 4 bases, J lost 4 bases, and 6 bases stayed unmatched. The CDR3 is made up of 14 amino acids. CDR1 is SGHVS, CDR2 FNYEAQ, per germline. The chain's CDR3 is CASSSGTSRYEQYF. For the CDR3, the DNA is TGTGCCAGCAGCTCAGGGACTAGTCGGTACGAGCAGTACTTC. Using reference TRBV7-6 and TRBJ2-7 for the parts outside the CDR3, the full variable domain is GAGVSQSPRYKVTKRGQDVALRCDPISGHVSLYWYRQALGQGPEFLTYFNYEAQQDKSGLPNDRFSAERPEGSISTLTIQRTEQRDSAMYRCASSSGTSRYEQYFGPGTRLTVT.

The rearrangement joins TRBV11-2 to TRBJ1-2, with TRBD1 as a possible D gene (6 bases). The germline V gene encodes CDR1 SGHAT and CDR2 FQNNGV. Trimming pared 5 bases from V and 6 bases from J, leaving 19 bases between. The CDR3 is 15 residues long. CDR3 sequence: CASSTQGRWLHGYTF. The CDR3 DNA reads as TGTGCCAGCAGCACACAGGGCAGGTGGCTCCATGGCTACACCTTC. Looking up the rest from reference TRBV11-2 and TRBJ1-2 gives the full variable domain: EAGVAQSPRYKIIEKRQSVAFWCNPISGHATLYWYQQILGQGPKLLIQFQNNGVVDDSQLPKDRFSAERLKGVDSTLKIQPAKLEDSAVYLCASSTQGRWLHGYTFGSGTRLTVV.